The sequence of this TCR beta chain was determined in a study of CD8+CD57+ T cells in acquired aplastic anemia. This clonotype was picked up a small number of times. Germline V gene sequence: CDR1 SQVTM, CDR2 ANQGSEA. The CDR3 runs 14 residues. With 2 bases removed from V and 1 base from J, the gap between germline ends came to 8 bases. Those patients picked for sequencing had displayed CD8+CD57+ cell expansion on flow cytometry. Researchers used genomic DNA as the template to profile TCR beta VDJ and CDR3. Each CDR3 protein gets one entry after TCRdb re-called the reads with MiXCR. The data show 150,000 to 200,000 distinct CDR3 sequences, 47% seen once.

The clonotype comes from a human donor with aplastic anemia. Specimen: sorted CD4+, CD8+, or CD8+CD57+ T cells (not recorded which) from PBMCs. This chain joins TRBV29-1 and TRBJ2-2; D is unclear. In DNA, the CDR3 is TGCAGCGTTGAAAGTGGCGGGAACACCGGGGAGCTGTTTTTT. This translates into CSVESGGNTGELFF.